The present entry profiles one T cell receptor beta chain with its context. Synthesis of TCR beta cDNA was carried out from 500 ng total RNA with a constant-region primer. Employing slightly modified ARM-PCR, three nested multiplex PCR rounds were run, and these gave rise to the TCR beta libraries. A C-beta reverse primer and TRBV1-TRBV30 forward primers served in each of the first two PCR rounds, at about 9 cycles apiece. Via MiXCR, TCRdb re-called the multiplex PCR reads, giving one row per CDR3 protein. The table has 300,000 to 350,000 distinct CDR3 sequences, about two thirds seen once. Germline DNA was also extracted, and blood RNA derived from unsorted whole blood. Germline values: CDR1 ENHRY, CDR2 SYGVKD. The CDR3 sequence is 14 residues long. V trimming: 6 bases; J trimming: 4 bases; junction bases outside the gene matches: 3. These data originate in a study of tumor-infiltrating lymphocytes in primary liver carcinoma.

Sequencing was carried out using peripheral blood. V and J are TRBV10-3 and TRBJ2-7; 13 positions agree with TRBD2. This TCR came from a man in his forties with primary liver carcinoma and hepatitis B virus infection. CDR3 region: CAISSTSGRYEQYF. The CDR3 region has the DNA TGTGCCATCAGCTCGACTAGCGGGAGGTACGAGCAGTACTTC.